This T cell receptor beta chain was profiled in a study of CD8+ T cells in alopecia areata (dated by TCRdb to about 2018). Regarding the complete study: The treated patients, all with moderate-to-severe alopecia areata, were enrolled in an open-label pilot trial of oral tofacitinib given at 5 to 10 mg twice daily. The study used high-throughput TCRbeta sequencing to examine T cell clonal expansion in alopecia areata, in both the C3H/HeJ mouse model and human patients. Patients stayed on tofacitinib for 6 to 18 months and then had 6 months of follow-up off drug so that delayed response and recurrence could be assessed. Amplification of TCRbeta CDR3 regions was done by immunoSEQ multiplex PCR using 35 Vbeta forward primers and 13 Jbeta reverse primers. Biopsies were taken from tofacitinib-treated patients at baseline and again at 4 and 24 weeks into treatment, and several of those patients also had a later scalp biopsy. Scalp clonality was compared among normal scalp (n=4), patchy alopecia areata scalp (n=8), and alopecia totalis/universalis scalp (n=8). On the human side, TCRbeta sequencing was run on scalp tissue and on sorted CD4+ and CD8+ peripheral blood T cells from healthy controls and from alopecia areata patients with either patchy or totalis/universalis disease. For the treated patients, the SALT score, which quantifies what percentage of scalp surface area is affected, served as the measure of disease severity. The RNA source kit depended on sample type: the PAXgene miRNA kit for fixed scalp, the miRNeasy kit for PBMCs, and the RNeasy kit for mouse skin. Paper-wide results and their limitations: Shared TCR sequences between patients were less evident than in mice, which may be partly attributable to HLA diversity in the patient population. Because the treated cohort was small and had only one nonresponder, larger studies are needed to examine links between baseline CD8+ expansion and response. Lesional scalp, especially in alopecia totalis/universalis, showed higher clonality and more expanded CD8+ clones than normal scalp, suggesting antigenic drive. During tofacitinib treatment, many expanded lesional clones remained in scalp and blood, and this persistence may partly explain relapse after treatment is stopped. Tofacitinib significantly decreased scalp clonality and the number of expanded CD8+ clones among the top 100 scalp clones. Resident alphabeta T cells in normal human skin are also sequenced, complicating scalp TCR repertoire analysis, unlike mouse skin dominated by gammadelta T cells.

Points on this clone: Its antigen remains unidentified. No qualities accompany the bases; no much larger clone lies one base away.

Counted from cysteine to phenylalanine, this CDR3 has 14 amino acids. The read is trimmed to its CDR3 DNA, 42 bases read in frame from base 1. CDR1 SEHNR and CDR2 FQNEAQ are derived from the germline V gene (reference sequence). V lost 3 bases and J lost 7 bases; the stretch between them is 16 bases long. In light of the paper, this sample's treatment or condition label describes: oral pan-JAK inhibitor, 5-10 mg twice daily. Lesional scalp punch biopsies and peripheral blood were obtained from alopecia areata patients. After PBMCs were isolated by density centrifugation and stained for CD3, CD4 and CD8, a FACSAria was used to sort CD4+ and CD8+ T cells. Libraries came from the immunoSEQ multiplex PCR assay. RNA was extracted from all samples and reverse transcribed into cDNA as template for TCR sequencing. First-strand cDNA was synthesized with SuperScript III using a 2:1 mix of oligo-dT and random hexamers. A synthetic immune receptor repertoire was used to measure amplification bias, and any remaining bias was corrected computationally. Regarding the original processing steps: Raw reads were preprocessed for error removal, and CDR3 was defined according to IMGT conventions as running from the conserved cysteine to phenylalanine. Clonality was computed as 1 minus the Shannon entropy, with the entropy normalized by log2 of the number of productive unique TCRs. CD4 or CD8 identity of scalp clones was inferred by cross-referencing scalp TCRbeta sequences with sorted blood CD4 and CD8 repertoires. As stored in TCRdb, this immuneACCESS dataset retains in-frame rearrangements with V and J assigned. A fraction of the clones does not appear; measured against another copy, unresolved V genes explain less than half of the discrepancy, and the remainder lacks a known reason. V, J and clone size are taken as reported in that table, and D and trimming were inferred from the DNA itself. Across this sample there are roughly 200,000 clones, with around two fifths seen only once. Over 2% of the sample is held by the ten biggest clonotypes.

The clonotype comes from a human donor with alopecia areata. Sequencing used CD4+ T cells sorted from blood, obtained at approximately week 36, from a patient treated with tofacitinib. The chain employs TRBV7-9 and TRBJ2-7; no confident D gene assignment can be made. The CDR3 region reads CASSFYGPYPEQYF. The DNA sequence is as follows: TGTGCCAGCAGCTTTTACGGTCCCTATCCTGAGCAGTACTTC.